Presented here are 3 T cell receptor beta chains from one specimen sequenced in a study of T cell changes during pregnancy in multiple sclerosis. Sequenced by immunoSEQ multiplex PCR; TCRdb stores in-frame clones only, minus some. The sample has 35,000 or so clones; roughly 85% are singletons. The specimen comprised CD4+ T cells from peripheral blood mononuclear cells, sampled before pregnancy. These receptor sequences come from a female donor with multiple sclerosis, enrolled in a pregnancy study.

DNA for the CDR3: TGTGCCAGCAGCCAATCACCGGGACTAGCAGATTACGAGCAGTACTTC. Its translation: CASSQSPGLADYEQYF. The chain links TRBV14 to TRBJ2-7; 9 bases fit TRBD2. With 2 bases clipped from V and 4 bases from J, the junction kept 9 bases outside the gene matches. Germline V gene data show CDR1 as SGHDN and CDR2 as FVKESK. This CDR3 has 16 amino acids.

V usage is TRBV7-2 and J usage is TRBJ2-7; possible D gene TRBD2, 7 bases. V gave up 6 bases and J gave up 6 bases, with 18 bases separating them. CDR3 length: 14 residues. Germline loops: CDR1 SGHTA, CDR2 FQGNSA. The CDR3 DNA reads TGTGCCAGCAGACCTGGTGCGGGGGCAAGCGAGCAGTACTTC. This sequence encodes CASRPGAGASEQYF. The full variable domain, rest sourced from reference TRBV7-2 and TRBJ2-7, is GAGVSQSPSNKVTEKGKDVELRCDPISGHTALYWYRQSLGQGLEFLIYFQGNSAPDKSGLPSDRFSAERTGGSVSTLTIQRTQQEDSAVYLCASRPGAGASEQYFGPGTRLTVT.

This chain links TRBV9 with TRBJ2-7; TRBD2 might be the D (5 bases). Germline V lookup: CDR1 SGDLS, CDR2 YYNGEE. The CDR3 loop spans 13 amino acids. V lost 3 bases to trimming and J lost 2 bases, with 9 bases between them. The CDR3 DNA follows: TGTGCCAGCAGCGCCGGGATTGCCTACGAGCAGTACTTC. Translating gives CASSAGIAYEQYF.